The TCR beta chain under discussion was sequenced for a study of metastatic and nonmetastatic thyroid tumors. Findings of the study overall: The reported finding was significantly higher TCR beta diversity in malignant thyroid tumors relative to benign nodules, in blood and tumor.

In the source study's methods: Using the CDR3 differences seen across clinicopathological groups, the authors built a distant-metastasis classifier for papillary thyroid cancer, which was meant to discriminate distant-metastatic patients. TCRdb re-called clones via MiXCR from the PCR reads. The V and J calls here are based on TCRdb, not the publication. Among more than 70,000 clones listed, approximately 9% were seen once. This CDR3 is built from 13 residues. CDR1 is MNHNS and CDR2 is SASEGT in the germline V gene. Nobody among the patients had been given any treatment before thyroid surgery. This clone has a handful of counts. No antigen is known for it. A junction end diverges from the germline sequence, so it may reflect a read error.

The rearrangement joins TRBV6-1 to TRBJ2-2; a possible D gene is TRBD2 (5 bases). Material: blood. The receptor comes from a female donor with papillary thyroid cancer or a benign thyroid nodule (not recorded which). Some clones in this sample may be carry-over from other donors' samples. The CDR3 nucleotides are TGTGCCAGCAGTGAAGCATGCACCGGGGAGCTGGTTTTT. Its translation is CASSEACTGELVF.